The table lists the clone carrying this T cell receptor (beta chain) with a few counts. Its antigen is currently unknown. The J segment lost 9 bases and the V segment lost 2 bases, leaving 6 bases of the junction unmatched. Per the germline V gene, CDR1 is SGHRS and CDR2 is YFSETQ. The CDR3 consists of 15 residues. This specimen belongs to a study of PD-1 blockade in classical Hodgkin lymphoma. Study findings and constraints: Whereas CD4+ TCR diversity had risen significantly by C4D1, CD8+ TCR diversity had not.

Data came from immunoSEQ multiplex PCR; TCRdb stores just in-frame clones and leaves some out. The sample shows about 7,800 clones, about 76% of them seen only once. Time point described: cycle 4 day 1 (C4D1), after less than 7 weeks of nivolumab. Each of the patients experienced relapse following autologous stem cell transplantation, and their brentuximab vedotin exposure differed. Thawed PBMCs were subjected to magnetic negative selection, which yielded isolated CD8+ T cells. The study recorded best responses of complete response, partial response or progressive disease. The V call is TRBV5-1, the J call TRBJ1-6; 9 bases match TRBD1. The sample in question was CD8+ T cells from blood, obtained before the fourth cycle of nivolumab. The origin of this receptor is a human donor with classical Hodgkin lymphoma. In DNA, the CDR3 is TGCGCCAGCAGCTTAGGGACAGGGCCTAGTTCACCCCTCCACTTT. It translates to CASSLGTGPSSPLHF.